This T cell receptor (beta chain) was documented in a study of blood T cell repertoires in COVID-19. Study information: Acute and convalescent COVID-19 specimens originated in the United States, Italy and Spain. T cells, B-cell-depleted T cells, or PBMCs provided the cDNA or gDNA that served as material.

Per the original methods: Reference gene primer amplification in the assay estimated nucleated cell counts. Generated by immunoSEQ multiplex PCR, the TCRdb table keeps only in-frame clones and is missing some. V and J calls and clone size are copied from that table; D and trimming were computed from the DNA. The table records tens of thousands of clones, around 85% of them present only once. The receptor's source is a woman of 80 years or more with active or convalescent COVID-19. Sequencing input: peripheral blood.

The CDR3 DNA sequence: TGTGCCTGGAGTGGGGGGAGGACAGATACGCAGTATTTT. This codes for CAWSGGRTDTQYF. The V and J genes are TRBV30 and TRBJ2-3, with a weak D call TRBD2 (6 bases). CDR1 is GTSNPN, CDR2 SVGIG, per germline (reference sequence). Between the trimmed V and J ends, which lost 1 base and 3 bases, there was a span of 8 bases. The CDR3 loop spans 13 amino acids.